This TCR beta chain comes out of a study of T-cell reconstitution after alpha-beta-depleted transplantation in children. This clonotype was observed at least ten times. For TCRbeta, the library was prepared with unique molecular identifiers. TCRdb re-derived calls from the PCR reads in MiXCR, one entry per CDR3 protein. The profile shows about 610,000 distinct CDR3 sequences, about 11% of them singletons. CDR3 length: 15 residues. Germline trimming cut 6 bases from V and 5 bases from J; bases unmatched to any gene: 11. This chain joins TRBV12-3 or TRBV12-4 and TRBJ2-5; 8 bases are shared with TRBD2. The source is a human donor who donated a stem cell graft to a child with acute myeloid leukemia. Material: PBMCs from the stem cell graft donor, obtained from the stem cell graft. The CDR3 here is CASRTGLEGGETQYF. The CDR3 region has the DNA TGTGCCAGCAGGACGGGACTAGAAGGGGGGGAGACCCAGTACTTC.